The 17 T cell receptor beta chains below come from one sample, sequenced in a study of cytomegalovirus exposure and HLA in healthy donors. The PCR had 60 Vbeta and 13 Jbeta primers. Data came from immunoSEQ multiplex PCR; TCRdb stores just in-frame clones and leaves some out. The sample records about 69,000 clones, about 80% being singletons. The specimen sequenced was PBMCs. Receptors originate from a man younger than 35 in good health and CMV-seronegative.

This rearrangement joins TRBV29-1 to TRBJ1-2; D might be TRBD1 (5 bases). Trimming left V 1 base short and J 4 bases short, with 19 bases between. CDR1 is SQVTM, CDR2 ANQGSEA, per germline. The CDR3 covers 16 residues. CDR3 loop: CSVEAARGAGSYGYTF. CDR3 in DNA: TGCAGCGTTGAAGCCGCGAGAGGGGCGGGGTCCTATGGCTACACCTTC.

This clone appeared a few times. This sequence joins TRBV5-4 and TRBJ1-2; 11 bases line up with TRBD1. The CDR3 is 14 residues long. J gave up 8 bases and V 4 bases, and 7 bases lay outside the gene matches. Germline assignment: CDR1 SGHNT and CDR2 YYREEE (reference sequence). The CDR3 coding sequence is TGTGCCAGCAGCCCGGACAGGGGGCCGGTGGGCTACACCTTC. Encoded protein: CASSPDRGPVGYTF.

The J gene is TRBJ1-5, the V gene TRBV6-1; TRBD1 aligns across 9 bases. Trimming at V came to 4 bases and at J to 3 bases, leaving 4 bases not matched to a gene. Germline CDR1 is MNHNS and CDR2 is SASEGT. The CDR3 consists of 15 residues. The CDR3 is CASSGGQGNNQPQHF. The CDR3 DNA sequence: TGTGCCAGCAGTGGGGGACAGGGAAACAATCAGCCCCAGCATTTT.

This clone came up once. V usage is TRBV4-2 and J usage is TRBJ2-5, with D possibly TRBD1 on 6 matching bases. Deletions cut 0 bases from V and 9 bases from J, with 17 bases between. CDR1 is LGHNA, CDR2 YNFKEQ, per germline. The CDR3 is made up of 15 amino acids. The chain's CDR3 is CASSQEGQGPEAQYF. CDR3 coding DNA: TGTGCCAGCAGCCAAGAGGGCCAGGGGCCCGAGGCCCAGTACTTC.

CDR3 nucleotides: TGTGCCAGCAGCTCCCCTGTACCCGGGGGGGCCAACGTCCTGACTTTC. It translates to CASSSPVPGGANVLTF. The chain recombines TRBV7-3 with TRBJ2-6; D remains unclear. Germline lookup yields CDR1 SGHTA and CDR2 FQGTGA. This CDR3 comprises 16 residues. V lost 4 bases, J lost 4 bases, and 14 bases lay in between.

The CDR3 loop reads CASSVEGAEETQYF. The CDR3 nucleotides are TGCGCCAGCAGTGTGGAAGGGGCGGAAGAGACCCAGTACTTC. The chain links TRBV10-1 to TRBJ2-5, with D possibly matching TRBD1 (5 bases). Trimming shortened V by 4 bases and J by 3 bases, and 12 bases separated the two germline ends. This CDR3 spans 14 amino acids. Germline loops: CDR1 WNHNN, CDR2 SYGVQD (reference sequence).

The CDR3 loop is CASTDGGYNSPLHF. CDR3 nucleotides: TGCGCCAGCACGGATGGCGGGTATAATTCACCCCTCCACTTT. The genes are TRBV5-1 and TRBJ1-6; D ambiguous. Germline lookup yields CDR1 SGHRS and CDR2 YFSETQ. The CDR3 loop spans 14 amino acids. The V and J ends lost 6 bases and 4 bases respectively, with 11 bases between them.

This chain links TRBV11-3 with TRBJ2-1; the D is unclear. V was pared by 3 bases and J by 8 bases, with 11 bases between. Germline CDR1 SGHNT, CDR2 YENEEA. This CDR3 contains 13 residues. The CDR3 loop is CASSFYASDEQFF. The CDR3 nucleotides read TGTGCCAGCAGCTTTTACGCCTCGGATGAGCAGTTCTTC.

The V call is TRBV5-1, the J call TRBJ2-7; 7 bases align to TRBD1. The CDR3 is 15 residues long. Germline V gene lookup returns CDR1 SGHRS and CDR2 YFSETQ. V dropped 3 bases and J dropped 5; count of bases not matched to a gene: 11. CDR3 DNA sequence: TGCGCCAGCAGCTCGAGACCAGACAGGGTCCACGAGCAGTACGTC. It codes for CASSSRPDRVHEQYV.

The rearrangement links TRBV18 to TRBJ1-2, with a tentative D call TRBD1 (5 bases). The CDR3 totals 16 residues. Germline CDR1 reads KGHSH; CDR2 reads LQKENI. V was shortened by 0 bases and J by 4 bases, with 15 bases between the two germline ends. The CDR3 bases are TGTGCCAGCTCACCACCGGTATTCCAGGGAAGCTATGGCTACACCTTC. This sequence encodes CASSPPVFQGSYGYTF.

The V and J genes are TRBV19 and TRBJ2-3; D remains ambiguous. The ends were cut back, 6 bases at V and 1 base at J, with 17 bases in the middle. This CDR3 is 16 amino acids long. CDR1 and CDR2 (germline): LNHDA, SQIVND (reference sequence). The CDR3 spells CASSQQSIPGTDTQYF. The DNA of the CDR3 is TGTGCCAGTAGCCAACAGTCTATCCCAGGCACAGATACGCAGTATTTT.

The J gene is TRBJ2-7, the V gene TRBV5-1, with 11 bases fitting TRBD1. V trimming: 4 bases; J trimming: 0 bases; junction bases outside the gene matches: 9. From germline, CDR1 is SGHRS and CDR2 YFSETQ. This CDR3 has 17 residues. Here the CDR3 reads CASSLGQGAIRSYEQYF. CDR3 DNA: TGCGCCAGCAGCCTCGGACAGGGGGCCATCCGCTCCTACGAGCAGTACTTC.

This rearrangement joins TRBV4-1 to TRBJ2-2; D is ambiguous. V gave up 0 bases and J gave up 8 bases, with 7 bases separating them. Germline CDR1 MGHRA, CDR2 YSYEKL. This CDR3 region has 13 residues. CDR3 in amino acids: CASSQDPQGELFF. As DNA, the CDR3 is TGCGCCAGCAGCCAAGATCCTCAGGGGGAGCTGTTTTTT.

A few counts support this clone. The genes are TRBV7-9 and TRBJ1-6; 7 bases are a match to TRBD1. The CDR3 is made up of 12 amino acids. J gave up 10 bases and V 10 bases, and 7 bases lay outside the gene matches. From germline, CDR1 is SEHNR and CDR2 FQNEAQ (reference sequence). CDR3 residues: CAIGQERSPLHF. CDR3 sequence (DNA): TGTGCCATCGGACAGGAGCGGTCACCCCTCCACTTT.

The chain is built from TRBV11-2 and TRBJ1-2, with 9 bases matching TRBD1. The CDR3 has 16 amino acids. With 1 base clipped from V and 4 bases from J, the junction kept 7 bases outside the gene matches. Germline V gene sequence: CDR1 SGHAT, CDR2 FQNNGV. The CDR3 nucleotides are TGTGCCAGCAGCTTAGGTCCGGACAGGGGAGGCTATGGCTACACCTTC. Protein sequence: CASSLGPDRGGYGYTF.

The V gene is TRBV5-1, the J gene TRBJ2-5; the match to TRBD2 covers 8 bases. This CDR3 spans 15 amino acids. Per germline, CDR1 SGHRS and CDR2 YFSETQ. V was pared by 4 bases and J by 4 bases, with 9 bases of the junction left unmatched. CDR3 coding DNA: TGCGCCAGCAGCCCGGGGGGGGGACTCCTAGAGACCCAGTACTTC. It is translated as CASSPGGGLLETQYF. Together with reference TRBV5-1 and TRBJ2-5, the CDR3 gives the full variable domain: KAGVTQTPRYLIKTRGQQVTLSCSPISGHRSVSWYQQTPGQGLQFLFEYFSETQRNKGNFPGRFSGRQFSNSRSEMNVSTLELGDSALYLCASSPGGGLLETQYFGPGTRLLVL.

The chain recombines TRBV5-1 with TRBJ1-4; 7 bases match TRBD1. The germline V gene encodes CDR1 SGHRS and CDR2 YFSETQ. J lost 5 bases, V lost 4 bases, and 11 bases had no gene match. The CDR3 has 16 amino acids. CDR3 DNA sequence: TGCGCCAGCAGCCCTACGGGGACAGCTGAAAATGAAAAACTGTTTTTT. It codes for CASSPTGTAENEKLFF.